These T cell receptor beta chains were read from a single sample in a study of technical replicates of blood from several donors. TCRdb's copy holds only in-frame clones and misses some; the assay was immunoSEQ multiplex PCR. The sample includes around 80,000 clones, around 93% seen only once; the top ten take under 0.3%. The sequencing input was T cells isolated from PBMCs. Receptors originate from a human donor in good health. CDR3s include the opening cysteine and the closing phenylalanine or tryptophan. D genes are given only for firm matches. For some rows the clone size is stated as once, few or many, or as a class when expanded; others skip it.

V	size	J	D	CDR3	DNA
TRBV18	-	TRBJ2-3	-	CASSPSRDTQYF	TGTGCCAGCTCACCTTCGCGAGATACGCAGTATTTT
TRBV5-1	-	TRBJ2-3	TRBD2	CASSKTRTSGEDTQYF	TGCGCCAGCAGCAAGACCCGGACTAGCGGGGAGGATACGCAGTATTTT
TRBV6-5	-	TRBJ1-4	-	CASSPTGSPNEKLFF	TGTGCCAGCAGCCCTACCGGGTCCCCGAATGAAAAACTGTTTTTT
TRBV29-1	-	TRBJ1-4	TRBD1	CSAYRGDYEKLFF	TGCAGCGCTTACAGGGGCGATTATGAAAAACTGTTTTTT
TRBV5-1	-	TRBJ1-2	-	CASSLAPIYGYTF	TGCGCCAGCAGCTTGGCCCCAATCTATGGCTACACCTTC
TRBV4-1	once	TRBJ1-1	-	CASSHEGETEAFF	TGCGCCAGCAGCCATGAGGGTGAGACTGAAGCTTTCTTT
TRBV2	-	TRBJ1-2	TRBD1	CASSEEGGRTGHGYTF	TGTGCCAGCAGTGAAGAGGGGGGGCGGACAGGGCATGGCTACACCTTC
TRBV30	once	TRBJ1-4	-	CAWSVYVNEKLFF	TGTGCCTGGAGTGTCTACGTTAATGAAAAACTGTTTTTT
TRBV19	-	TRBJ2-2	TRBD2	CASSIGLADNTGELFF	TGTGCCAGTAGTATAGGACTAGCGGACAACACCGGGGAGCTGTTTTTT
TRBV14	-	TRBJ1-4	-	CASSQLRLSNEKLFF	TGTGCCAGCAGCCAACTTAGACTTTCTAATGAAAAACTGTTTTTT
TRBV4-1	-	TRBJ2-7	-	CASSQGAVTAGEQYF	TGCGCCAGCAGCCAAGGGGCCGTCACGGCCGGCGAGCAGTACTTC
TRBV29-1	once	TRBJ2-3	-	CSVVGGGQGGADTQYF	TGCAGCGTTGTCGGAGGAGGGCAGGGGGGAGCGGACACGCAGTATTTT
TRBV30	-	TRBJ1-3	-	CAWRQGSGNTIYF	TGTGCCTGGAGACAGGGCTCTGGAAACACCATATATTTT
TRBV27	-	TRBJ1-1	-	CASSWTALNTEAFF	TGTGCCAGCAGTTGGACAGCTTTGAACACTGAAGCTTTCTTT
TRBV25-1	-	TRBJ1-6	-	CASGHNSPLHF	TGTGCCAGCGGGCATAATTCACCCCTCCACTTT
TRBV28	-	TRBJ2-1	TRBD2	CASSFIGGNVFGYNEQFF	TGTGCCAGCAGTTTTATCGGGGGGAACGTGTTCGGCTACAATGAGCAGTTCTTC
TRBV10-1	few	TRBJ2-7	-	CASSEYAGQHYEQYF	TGCGCCAGCAGTGAGTATGCGGGACAGCACTACGAGCAGTACTTC
TRBV7-9	-	TRBJ2-7	TRBD2	CASSATPGLDSPYEQYF	TGTGCCAGCAGCGCCACACCGGGACTAGATTCCCCCTACGAGCAGTACTTC
TRBV19	-	TRBJ1-2	TRBD1	CASRPYRDSDGYTF	TGTGCCAGTAGACCATACCGGGACAGCGATGGCTACACCTTC